Sequencing of this T cell receptor beta chain was carried out in a study of CD8 T cells in Susac syndrome. RNA, at 0.5 to 1 ug, was reverse transcribed with random hexamers. An immunoSEQ multiplex PCR amplified TCR beta CDR3 over 54 Vbeta and 13 Jbeta. TCRdb called the immunoSEQ multiplex PCR reads again in MiXCR, with one record for every CDR3 protein. This sample has around 280,000 distinct CDR3 sequences, with just over 90% found just once. With respect to this clonotype: Its specificity is unknown.

CD8+ and CD4+ T cells from blood underwent TCR beta sequencing. The study, taken as a whole, reports: Acknowledgment was made by the study that its TCR sequencing and HLA analysis involved a relatively small number of individuals.

Source material: CD4+ T cells from PBMCs. This receptor was obtained from a human donor with multiple sclerosis.

In DNA form, the CDR3 reads TGTGCCAGCACCCACGGGGACAATGAGCAGTTCTTC. It specifies CASTHGDNEQFF. The chain is built from TRBV9 and TRBJ2-1; D perhaps matches TRBD2 (5 bases). The germline V and J ends were trimmed by 6 bases and 5 bases, with 9 bases remaining between them. Germline V CDR1 and CDR2: SGDLS, YYNGEE. This CDR3 is 12 amino acids long.